This T cell receptor beta chain was sequenced for a study of regulatory T cells in long-lasting Graves disease. Overall study findings and caveats: Persistent patients shared under 3,000 public clonotypes among themselves. Newly diagnosed patients shared fewer, at about a thousand. The study examined only peripheral blood, not thyroid tissue. It was in persistent disease that TRBV28, TRBJ1-2 and TRBJ2-5 were favored.

Researchers made TCR beta libraries by using iRepertoire HTBI primers and running Arm-PCR on CDR3 regions. TCRdb reanalysed the multiplex PCR reads using MiXCR and keeps one entry per CDR3 protein. There are hundreds of thousands of distinct CDR3 sequences in the sample; around 21% occur only once, and 20% lies in the top ten. Comment on this clonotype: Its antigen is unknown.

Documented time point: persistent/refractory GD, antithyroid drugs over 5 years with positive TRAb. Generation of the TCR library employed RNA extracted from PBMCs. The collection involved drawing approximately 9 milliliters of peripheral blood into EDTA tubes. From germline, CDR1 is MNHEY and CDR2 SVGEGT. J gave up 5 bases and V 6 bases, and 10 bases lay outside the gene matches. The CDR3 contains 14 residues. The chain recombines TRBV6-2 or TRBV6-3 with TRBJ2-7; 7 bases agree with TRBD1. The specimen comprised peripheral blood mononuclear cells (PBMCs), sampled when the disease was refractory, from a patient treated with antithyroid drugs. The sequence came from a female donor with Graves disease. CDR3 loop: CASRKTGLMDEQYF. The CDR3 nucleotides read TGTGCCAGCAGGAAGACAGGGTTGATGGACGAGCAGTACTTC.